This T cell receptor (beta chain) stems from a study of shared clonotypes between healthy human individuals (TCRdb year 2020). At the level of the whole study: A couple of women and a few men aged 18 to 49 years were included in the cohort. To increase sequencing depth and limit assay-specific biases, different laboratories used diverse techniques to prepare libraries and sequence TCR repertoires. To estimate repertoire size and how much clonotypes are shared between individuals, the study performed deep sequencing of blood TCR repertoires from roughly five healthy adults. Leukapheresis yielded between about 0.94 and 8.9 billion PBMCs per donor.

Of note for this clone: No cognate antigen has been identified for it. No much larger clone exists at a distance of one base, and base qualities are not known.

CDR1 and CDR2, per the germline V gene, are KGHSH and LQKENI. V lost 0 bases and J lost 3 bases; the stretch between them is 9 bases long. The CDR3 sequence holds 15 residues, the cysteine and phenylalanine included. Only the CDR3 region is kept as DNA, spanning 45 bases read in frame from base 1. Using the deep immunoSEQ assay, TCR CDR3 regions were amplified from genomic DNA by multiplex PCR. Extracted genomic DNA from each cell subset was spread evenly across all wells of several immunoSEQ 96-well plates, with each plate serving as a replicate. For unsorted PBMC, about 270 ng of genomic DNA, equivalent to 30,000 to 35,000 T cell genomes, went into each replicate PCR. Ten immunoSEQ deep assay plates were used to sequence unsorted PBMC genomic DNA. The purified libraries were quantified using a Qubit 3.0 fluorometer, sized with a Bioanalyzer 2100, and then quantified again using the KAPA Library Quantification kit. Each immunoSEQ 96-well plate was sequenced on its own single-read 150-cycle Illumina NextSeq 550 flow cell. The published analysis was carried out like this. Because the immunoSEQ output included only junctional sequences and no quality scores, the filtering could not be the same as the filtering used for full-length reads. To assign V/J genes and CDR3, sequences were annotated using PyIR, a Python wrapper for IgBLAST v1.9, with IMGT germline references. Reads were removed for weak V/J assignments (E-value above 1e-6), missing CDR3, stop codons, out-of-frame junctions, or ambiguous translated residues. A V3J clonotype was defined by an identical inferred V gene, J gene, and CDR3 amino acid sequence. Percentage overlap between repertoires was calculated by dividing the number of shared unique clonotypes by the size of the smaller repertoire. RTK rarefaction, the Chao1 estimator, and Recon v2.1 estimates of unobserved clonotypes were used to assess repertoire richness. The immuneACCESS repertoire file appears here via TCRdb, limited to in-frame rearrangements. These files lack a portion of the clones; in checked studies, under half of the deficit traces to unresolved V genes, and the cause of the others is not known. The DNA gave D and trimming, while V, J and clone size come from that table. Within this sample are roughly 450,000 clones, with less than 85% of them counted one time only. The top ten hold about an eighth of the sample.

Results and caveats for the whole study, not just this receptor: Sampling was limited to blood, and TCR repertoires in tissue likely differ from TCR repertoires in blood. The genetic and exposure-history diversity represented was limited by the small number of donors. Pairwise subsampling led to the expectation that sequencing depth would affect the degree of clonotype sharing among donors.

The donors were healthy, HIV-negative adults who had no recently reported acute infections or vaccinations. Every donor was a Caucasian adult residing in Nashville, Tennessee, USA. For unsorted samples, 90 million or so PBMCs were counted and genomic DNA was extracted with the QIAamp DNA Blood Mini kit. After blood collection by leukapheresis, PBMCs were isolated using Ficoll-Histopaque density gradient centrifugation and then cryopreserved in the vapor phase of liquid nitrogen. The chain was built from TRBV18 and TRBJ1-5; a confident D gene designation cannot be given. The TCR comes from a woman in her thirties or forties in good health. Some clones in this sample may be carry-over from other donors' samples. The sequenced sample consisted of PBMCs. The DNA sequence is given as TGTGCCAGCTCACCACCGAGCAGTCCCAATCAGCCCCAGCATTTT. Translated, it gives CASSPPSSPNQPQHF.